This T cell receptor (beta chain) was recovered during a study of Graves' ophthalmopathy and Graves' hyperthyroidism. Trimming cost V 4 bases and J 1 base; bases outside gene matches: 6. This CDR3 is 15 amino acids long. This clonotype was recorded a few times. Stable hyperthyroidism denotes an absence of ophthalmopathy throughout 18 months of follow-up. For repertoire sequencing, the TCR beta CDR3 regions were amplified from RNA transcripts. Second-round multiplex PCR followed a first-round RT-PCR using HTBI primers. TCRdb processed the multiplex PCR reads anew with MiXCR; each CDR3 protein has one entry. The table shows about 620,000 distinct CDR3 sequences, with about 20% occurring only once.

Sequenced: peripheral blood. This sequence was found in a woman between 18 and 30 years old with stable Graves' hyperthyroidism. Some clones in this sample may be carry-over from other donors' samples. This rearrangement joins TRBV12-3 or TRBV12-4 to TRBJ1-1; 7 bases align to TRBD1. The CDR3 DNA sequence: TGTGCCAGCAGTTCCGTCCGACAGGGGAACACTGAAGCTTTCTTT. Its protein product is CASSSVRQGNTEAFF.